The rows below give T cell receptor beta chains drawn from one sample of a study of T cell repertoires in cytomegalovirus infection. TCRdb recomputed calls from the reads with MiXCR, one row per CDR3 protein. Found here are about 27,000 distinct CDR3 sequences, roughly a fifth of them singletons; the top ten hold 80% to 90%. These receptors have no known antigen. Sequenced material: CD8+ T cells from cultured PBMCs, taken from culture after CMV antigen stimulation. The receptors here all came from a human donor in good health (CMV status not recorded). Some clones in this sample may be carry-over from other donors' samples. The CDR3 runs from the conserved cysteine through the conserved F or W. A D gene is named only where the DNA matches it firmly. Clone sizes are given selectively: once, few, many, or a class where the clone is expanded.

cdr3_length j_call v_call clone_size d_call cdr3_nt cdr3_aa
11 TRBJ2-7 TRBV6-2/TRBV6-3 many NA TGTGCCAGCAGTTCAACCTACGAGCAGTACTTC CASSSTYEQYF
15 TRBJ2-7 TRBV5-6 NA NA TGTGCCAGCAGATCCCGACGGGTGAGCTCCTACGAGCAGTACTTC CASRSRRVSSYEQYF
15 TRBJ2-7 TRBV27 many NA TGTGCCAGCAGTTTATCGAACGTGGGAGGCGACGAGCAGTACTTC CASSLSNVGGDEQYF
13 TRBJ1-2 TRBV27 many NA TGTGCCAGCAGTCGGGGGGCCGCCGTAGGCTACACCTTC CASSRGAAVGYTF
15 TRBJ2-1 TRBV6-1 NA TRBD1 TGTGCCAGCAGTGAATGGGACAGTAGCTACAATGAGCAGTTCTTC CASSEWDSSYNEQFF
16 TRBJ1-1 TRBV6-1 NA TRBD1 TGTGCCAGCAGTGAAGCGCGGACAGGGTGGAACACTGAAGCTTTCTTT CASSEARTGWNTEAFF
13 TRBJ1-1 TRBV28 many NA TGTGCCAGCAGTCCCTCGATCGGGACTGAAGCTTTCTTT CASSPSIGTEAFF
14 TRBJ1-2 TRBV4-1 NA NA TGCGCCAGCAGCCAAGAGGCCGATAACTATGGCTACACCTTC CASSQEADNYGYTF
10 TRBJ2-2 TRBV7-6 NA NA TGTGCCAGCAGCGGCGGGGAGCTGTTTTTT CASSGGELFF
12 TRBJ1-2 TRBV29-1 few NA TGCAGCGTTGAGGAGGGATACTATGGCTACACCTTC CSVEEGYYGYTF
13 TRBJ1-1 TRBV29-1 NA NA TGCAGCGTTGGAGTCCCCGGAAACACTGAAGCTTTCTTT CSVGVPGNTEAFF
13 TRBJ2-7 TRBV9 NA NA TGTGCCAGCAGCGTAGGCGACTCCTACGAGCAGTACTTC CASSVGDSYEQYF
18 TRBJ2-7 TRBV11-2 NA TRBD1 TGTGCCAGCAGCTTATATCCGGGAGCGGGACAGGGCGCCTACGAGCAGTACTTC CASSLYPGAGQGAYEQYF
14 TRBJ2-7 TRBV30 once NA TGTGCCCTAGTACCGGGATCGCAGATTTACGAGCAGTACTTC CALVPGSQIYEQYF
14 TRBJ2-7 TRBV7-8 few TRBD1 TGTGCCAGCAGCCGACAGGGTTACTCCTACGAGCAGTACTTC CASSRQGYSYEQYF
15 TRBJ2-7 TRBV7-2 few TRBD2 TGTGCCAGCAGCTCCCTAGCGGGAGTAGGGTACGAGCAGTACTTC CASSSLAGVGYEQYF
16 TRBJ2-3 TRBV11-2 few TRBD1 TGTGCCAGCAGCTTACAAGGACAGGATCCTACAGATACGCAGTATTTT CASSLQGQDPTDTQYF
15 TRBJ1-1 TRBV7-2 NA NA TGTGCCAGCAGCCTGACGGGGGGGGACGGCACTGAAGCTTTCTTT CASSLTGGDGTEAFF
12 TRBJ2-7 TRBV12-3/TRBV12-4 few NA TGTGCCAGCAGTTTCGGGGCCTACGAGCAGTACTTC CASSFGAYEQYF
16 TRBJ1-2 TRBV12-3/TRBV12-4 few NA TGTGCCAGCAGTTTTGGTGGGATCCTAGATAACTATGGCTACACCTTC CASSFGGILDNYGYTF
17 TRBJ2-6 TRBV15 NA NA TGTGCCACCAGCCCTTTCCCCCCAGGGTCTGGGGCCAACGTCCTGACTTTC CATSPFPPGSGANVLTF
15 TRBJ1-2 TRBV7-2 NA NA TGTGCCAGTCAAACCGGGACACCTTCTAACTATGGCTACACCTTC CASQTGTPSNYGYTF
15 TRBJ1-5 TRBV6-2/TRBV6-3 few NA TGTGCCAGCAGTTTCACCTGGGGGAGCAATCAGCCCCAGCATTTT CASSFTWGSNQPQHF